These 30 T cell receptor beta chains originate from one sample sequenced in a study of shared clonotypes between healthy human individuals. The assay was immunoSEQ multiplex PCR, and TCRdb's table has in-frame clones only and misses some. The data show 980,000 or so clones, with around 80% seen just once and approximately 1.5% held by the top ten. The sample consisted of memory CD4+ T cells sorted from blood. Documented subset: CD45RA-negative fraction. Receptors originate from a man aged 18 to 30 in good health.

V is TRBV7-9 and J is TRBJ2-7; the match to TRBD2 covers 16 bases. Germline V gene data show CDR1 as SEHNR and CDR2 as FQNEAQ (reference sequence). J lost 4 bases, V lost 5 bases, and 8 bases had no gene match. This CDR3 contains 17 residues. CDR3 loop: CASSPGTSGRGKYEQYF. Written as DNA, the CDR3 is TGTGCCAGCAGCCCCGGGACTAGCGGGAGGGGGAAGTACGAGCAGTACTTC.

The gene calls are TRBV4-1 and TRBJ2-4; TRBD2 agrees at 7 bases. Germline V CDR1 and CDR2: MGHRA, YSYEKL. This CDR3 has 16 residues. V lost 3 bases to trimming and J lost 0 bases; unmatched junction nucleotides: 5. Here the CDR3 reads CASSQGAGLAKNIQYF. The CDR3 nucleotides are TGCGCCAGCAGCCAGGGAGCGGGACTAGCCAAAAACATTCAGTACTTC.

This clone was seen a few times. The J gene is TRBJ1-1, the V gene TRBV19; D perhaps matches TRBD1 (5 bases). V gave up 3 bases and J gave up 6 bases, with 11 bases separating them. This CDR3 comprises 13 residues. CDR1 and CDR2 from the germline V gene are LNHDA and SQIVND (reference sequence). The CDR3 coding sequence is TGTGCCAGTAGTATCCGGGGGTGGGCTGAAGCTTTCTTT. It codes for CASSIRGWAEAFF.

The J gene is TRBJ1-1, the V gene TRBV30; 8 bases are shared with TRBD1. Germline values: CDR1 GTSNPN, CDR2 SVGIG (reference sequence). The CDR3 is made up of 13 amino acids. The J segment lost 12 bases and the V segment lost 0 bases, leaving 9 bases of the junction unmatched. Written as DNA, the CDR3 is TGTGCCTGGAGTGTCCAGGGGGCACCCGTGCCTTTCTTT. Its protein is CAWSVQGAPVPFF.

The count of this clone is one. This rearrangement joins TRBV29-1 to TRBJ2-7; 7 nucleotides line up with TRBD1. Trimming cost V 3 bases and J 6 bases; bases outside gene matches: 11. From germline, CDR1 is SQVTM and CDR2 ANQGSEA. The CDR3 runs to 14 residues. The DNA of the CDR3 is TGCAGCGTTGACTTTGGATCGACAGGGACCGAGCAGTACTTC. It translates to CSVDFGSTGTEQYF.

The V and J genes are TRBV7-2 and TRBJ1-2; TRBD1 agrees at 12 bases. Looked up from germline, CDR1 is SGHTA and CDR2 is FQGNSA. This CDR3 has 16 residues. With 1 base clipped from V and 8 bases from J, the junction kept 8 bases outside the gene matches. CDR3 in DNA: TGTGCCAGCAGCTTAGGGGGACAGGGGGCGCTTCAGGGCTACACCTTC. Amino acid sequence: CASSLGGQGALQGYTF.

The V gene is TRBV6-5, the J gene TRBJ2-7; D might be TRBD1 (6 bases). Germline V gene sequence: CDR1 MNHEY, CDR2 SVGAGI. The CDR3 length is 15 residues. Trimming left V 5 bases short and J 6 bases short, with 20 bases between. CDR3 sequence: CASSPSSGADGEQYF. As DNA, the CDR3 is TGTGCCAGCAGTCCTTCCTCAGGGGCCGATGGCGAGCAGTACTTC.

V gene TRBV6-5 combines with J gene TRBJ1-2, with 9 bases identical to TRBD1. J gave up 2 bases and V 2 bases, and 0 bases lay outside the gene matches. Germline V CDR1 and CDR2: MNHEY, SVGAGI. The CDR3 has 14 residues. The CDR3 loop is CASSYGQGNYGYTF. The CDR3 DNA reads as TGTGCCAGCAGTTACGGACAGGGGAACTATGGCTACACCTTC.

V is TRBV7-2 and J is TRBJ2-5; D perhaps matches TRBD2 (6 bases). V was clipped by 6 bases and J by 1 base, with 12 bases between them. This CDR3 region has 14 residues. CDR1 SGHTA and CDR2 FQGNSA come from the germline V gene. CDR3 nucleotides: TGTGCCAGCAGACGGGGACTCCGCCAAGAGACCCAGTACTTC. As protein: CASRRGLRQETQYF.

The V and J genes are TRBV19 and TRBJ2-1; 8 bases line up with TRBD2. The length of the CDR3 is 14 residues. The J segment lost 3 bases and the V segment lost 2 bases, leaving 0 bases of the junction unmatched. Germline CDR1 reads LNHDA; CDR2 reads SQIVND (reference sequence). CDR3 DNA: TGTGCCAGTAGTATAACTAGCGGCTACAATGAGCAGTTCTTC. Its protein is CASSITSGYNEQFF.

The rearrangement uses TRBV29-1 and TRBJ2-7; 9 bases match TRBD1. V lost 4 bases, J lost 6 bases, and 7 bases stayed unmatched. The CDR3 runs to 13 residues. Germline values: CDR1 SQVTM, CDR2 ANQGSEA. The CDR3 coding sequence is TGCAGCGTTGTAAAGACAGGGGGTTTCGAGCAGTACTTC. It codes for CSVVKTGGFEQYF.

The rearrangement uses TRBV6-5 and TRBJ2-7; D not certain. In germline, CDR1 is MNHEY, CDR2 SVGAGI. This CDR3 is built from 15 residues. V shed 6 bases and J shed 2 bases, with 17 bases lying between them. CDR3 DNA: TGTGCCAGCAGCCGCAATTCTGTAGACACCTACGAGCAGTACTTC. Encoded protein: CASSRNSVDTYEQYF.

The rearrangement links TRBV18 to TRBJ2-7; 10 bases map to TRBD1. With V trimmed by 3 bases and J by 0 bases, 5 bases remained unmatched. The CDR3 contains 16 residues. CDR1 KGHSH and CDR2 LQKENI come from the germline V gene. For the CDR3, the DNA is TGTGCCAGCTCACCGGGACAGGGGTTCTACTCCTACGAGCAGTACTTC. Translated: CASSPGQGFYSYEQYF. The whole variable domain, filled in from reference TRBV18 and TRBJ2-7, reads NAGVMQNPRHLVRRRGQEARLRCSPMKGHSHVYWYRQLPEEGLKFMVYLQKENIIDESGMPKERFSAEFPKEGPSILRIQQVVRGDSAAYFCASSPGQGFYSYEQYFGPGTRLTVT.

This chain joins TRBV7-9 and TRBJ2-3; maybe TRBD2 (6 bases). V lost 4 bases and J 0 bases, leaving 11 bases between the germline ends. Germline V gene sequence: CDR1 SEHNR, CDR2 FQNEAQ (reference sequence). This CDR3 has 15 amino acids. The CDR3 DNA is TGTGCCAGCAGCTCCAGCGGGCTAAGCACAGATACGCAGTATTTT. Amino acids: CASSSSGLSTDTQYF.

This clone was seen a handful of times. This sequence joins TRBV6-1 and TRBJ2-3; a weak D match, TRBD1 (8 bases). V was shortened by 5 bases and J by 6 bases, with 15 bases between the two germline ends. CDR1 is MNHNS and CDR2 is SASEGT in the germline V gene. The CDR3 spans 14 residues. CDR3 in DNA: TGTGCCAGCAGTCCTACAGGGGGGGGTGATACGCAGTATTTT. Protein product: CASSPTGGGDTQYF.

The gene calls are TRBV7-2 and TRBJ2-2; D could derive from TRBD1 or TRBD2 (6 bases each). Germline-derived CDR1 and CDR2 are SGHTA and FQGNSA. V lost 5 bases to trimming and J lost 5 bases, with 12 bases between them. CDR3 size: 14 residues. The DNA for the CDR3 is TGTGCCAGCAGCCCCCGAGGGGGGACCGGGGAGCTGTTTTTT. As protein: CASSPRGGTGELFF.

This clone was counted ten times or more. The rearrangement links TRBV29-1 to TRBJ2-6; no clear D gene. CDR3 length: 12 amino acids. The V end was cut by 5 bases, the J end by 2 bases, with 4 bases between. From germline, CDR1 is SQVTM and CDR2 ANQGSEA. CDR3 residues: CSVSTGANVLTF. As DNA, the CDR3 is TGCAGCGTTAGTACTGGGGCCAACGTCCTGACTTTC.

This clone was recorded a few times. Other DNA sequences in this sample translate to the same CDR3. The CDR3 sequence is CASSLAGLAGGETQYF. The CDR3 bases are TGCGCCAGCAGCTTGGCCGGACTAGCGGGGGGTGAGACCCAGTACTTC. This chain uses TRBV5-1 with TRBJ2-5, with 14 bases fitting TRBD2. Germline trimming cut 0 bases from V and 5 bases from J; bases unmatched to any gene: 3. Germline CDR1 and CDR2: SGHRS and YFSETQ. This CDR3 has 16 amino acids.

V is TRBV4-1 and J is TRBJ1-1, with D perhaps matching TRBD1 (6 bases). The CDR3 loop spans 15 amino acids. The V gene's germline CDR1 is MGHRA and CDR2 YSYEKL. The V and J ends lost 2 bases and 0 bases respectively, with 10 bases between them. The CDR3 loop is CASSQIGTMNTEAFF. CDR3 nucleotides: TGCGCCAGCAGCCAAATTGGGACAATGAACACTGAAGCTTTCTTT.

This sequence joins TRBV10-2 and TRBJ2-5; 13 nucleotides agree with TRBD2. V gave up 3 bases and J gave up 4 bases; unmatched junction bases: 8. CDR3 length: 17 residues. The germline gives CDR1 WSHSY, CDR2 SAAADI. The CDR3 DNA follows: TGCGCCAGCAGTGAACTAGCGGGAGGGTTTTCTGTAGAGACCCAGTACTTC. Translating gives CASSELAGGFSVETQYF.

The V gene is TRBV9, the J gene TRBJ2-5, with D maybe TRBD1 (5 bases). Germline lookup yields CDR1 SGDLS and CDR2 YYNGEE. V was pared by 0 bases and J by 4 bases, with 16 bases between. The CDR3 totals 16 residues. CDR3 amino acids: CASSVDQGKGVETQYF. Written as DNA, the CDR3 is TGTGCCAGCAGCGTAGATCAGGGTAAGGGTGTAGAGACCCAGTACTTC. The full variable domain, completed using reference TRBV9 and TRBJ2-5, is DSGVTQTPKHLITATGQRVTLRCSPRSGDLSVYWYQQSLDQGLQFLIQYYNGEERAKGNILERFSAQQFPDLHSELNLSSLELGDSALYFCASSVDQGKGVETQYFGPGTRLLVL.

This clone was counted only a few times. V usage is TRBV10-3 and J usage is TRBJ2-3; D uncertain. Germline assignment: CDR1 ENHRY and CDR2 SYGVKD. This CDR3 is built from 12 residues. Trimming removed 7 bases at V and 3 bases at J, with 8 bases between. CDR3 DNA sequence: TGTGCCATCAAGGGTCAAACAGATACGCAGTATTTT. The encoded protein is CAIKGQTDTQYF.

This clone was counted a few times. The chain combines TRBV28 with TRBJ1-2; D gene unclear. Germline V lookup: CDR1 MDHEN, CDR2 SYDVKM. The CDR3 loop spans 14 amino acids. The V gene lost 3 bases and the J gene lost 0 bases, with 8 bases spanning the gap. CDR3 in amino acids: CASSFILTNYGYTF. Written as DNA, the CDR3 is TGTGCCAGCAGTTTTATCTTAACTAACTATGGCTACACCTTC.

The J gene is TRBJ1-6, the V gene TRBV15; 8 nucleotides match TRBD1. Trimming removed 4 bases from V and 9 bases from J; junction bases left unmatched: 11. The CDR3 is 16 residues long. The germline CDR1 and CDR2 sequences are LNHNV and YYDKDF (reference sequence). The CDR3 spells CATSTDRAGGFSPLHF. The CDR3 bases are TGTGCCACCAGCACTGACCGGGCAGGGGGCTTTTCACCCCTCCACTTT.

This chain joins TRBV6-6 and TRBJ1-4; perhaps TRBD1 as D (5 bases). CDR3 length: 15 residues. CDR1 and CDR2 (germline): MNHNY, SVGAGI (reference sequence). V lost 5 bases and J 3 bases, leaving 13 bases between the germline ends. The CDR3 DNA sequence: TGTGCCAGCAGTCAGCAGGGTTTTTCTAATGAAAAACTGTTTTTT. This gives the protein CASSQQGFSNEKLFF.

The chain carries TRBV7-3 and TRBJ2-1; TRBD2 matches at 9 bases. The V gene end was trimmed by 5 bases and the J gene end by 5 bases; junction bases not matched to a gene: 7. This CDR3 comprises 15 residues. Germline V gene data show CDR1 as SGHTA and CDR2 as FQGTGA. CDR3 residues: CASSKAGGRNNEQFF. CDR3 sequence (DNA): TGTGCCAGCAGCAAAGCGGGGGGCCGAAACAATGAGCAGTTCTTC.

The chain combines TRBV4-2 with TRBJ2-5, with 12 bases that match TRBD2. Germline loops: CDR1 LGHNA, CDR2 YNFKEQ. J lost 5 bases, V lost 1 base, and 8 bases had no gene match. The CDR3 spans 17 residues. CDR3 protein: CASSQGGLAGGVETQYF. CDR3 bases: TGTGCCAGCAGCCAAGGAGGGCTAGCGGGGGGGGTGGAGACCCAGTACTTC.

The chain combines TRBV30 with TRBJ1-6; TRBD1 agrees at 9 bases. V shed 7 bases, J shed 1 base, and the junction held 2 bases outside the gene matches. The germline CDR1 and CDR2 sequences are GTSNPN and SVGIG (reference sequence). The CDR3 runs to 14 residues. The CDR3 region has the DNA TGTGCCTCGGGGACAGGGTCCTATAATTCACCCCTCCACTTT. Translated, it gives CASGTGSYNSPLHF.

A few counts support this clone. Other DNA sequences in the same sample also yield this CDR3. The gene calls are TRBV11-2 and TRBJ1-2; a possible D gene is TRBD1 (5 bases). The CDR3 consists of 13 residues. The germline V gene encodes CDR1 SGHAT and CDR2 FQNNGV. The germline V and J ends were trimmed by 4 bases and 5 bases, with 11 bases remaining between them. CDR3 loop: CASSSTGGYGYTF. The CDR3 DNA reads as TGTGCCAGCAGCTCGACCGGGGGGTATGGCTACACCTTC.

This clone was detected a few times. This chain uses TRBV2 with TRBJ1-2, with D maybe TRBD1 (5 bases). CDR1 is SNHLY, CDR2 FYNNEI, per germline. There are 15 residues in the CDR3. V was clipped by 2 bases and J by 4 bases, with 14 bases between them. As DNA, the CDR3 is TGTGCCAGCAGTGAACGCGGAGGGGACTCCTATGGCTACACCTTC. It translates to CASSERGGDSYGYTF. The full variable domain, its missing parts supplied by reference TRBV2 and TRBJ1-2, is EPEVTQTPSHQVTQMGQEVILRCVPISNHLYFYWYRQILGQKVEFLVSFYNNEISEKSEIFDDQFSVERPDGSNFTLKIRSTKLEDSAMYFCASSERGGDSYGYTFGSGTRLTVV.